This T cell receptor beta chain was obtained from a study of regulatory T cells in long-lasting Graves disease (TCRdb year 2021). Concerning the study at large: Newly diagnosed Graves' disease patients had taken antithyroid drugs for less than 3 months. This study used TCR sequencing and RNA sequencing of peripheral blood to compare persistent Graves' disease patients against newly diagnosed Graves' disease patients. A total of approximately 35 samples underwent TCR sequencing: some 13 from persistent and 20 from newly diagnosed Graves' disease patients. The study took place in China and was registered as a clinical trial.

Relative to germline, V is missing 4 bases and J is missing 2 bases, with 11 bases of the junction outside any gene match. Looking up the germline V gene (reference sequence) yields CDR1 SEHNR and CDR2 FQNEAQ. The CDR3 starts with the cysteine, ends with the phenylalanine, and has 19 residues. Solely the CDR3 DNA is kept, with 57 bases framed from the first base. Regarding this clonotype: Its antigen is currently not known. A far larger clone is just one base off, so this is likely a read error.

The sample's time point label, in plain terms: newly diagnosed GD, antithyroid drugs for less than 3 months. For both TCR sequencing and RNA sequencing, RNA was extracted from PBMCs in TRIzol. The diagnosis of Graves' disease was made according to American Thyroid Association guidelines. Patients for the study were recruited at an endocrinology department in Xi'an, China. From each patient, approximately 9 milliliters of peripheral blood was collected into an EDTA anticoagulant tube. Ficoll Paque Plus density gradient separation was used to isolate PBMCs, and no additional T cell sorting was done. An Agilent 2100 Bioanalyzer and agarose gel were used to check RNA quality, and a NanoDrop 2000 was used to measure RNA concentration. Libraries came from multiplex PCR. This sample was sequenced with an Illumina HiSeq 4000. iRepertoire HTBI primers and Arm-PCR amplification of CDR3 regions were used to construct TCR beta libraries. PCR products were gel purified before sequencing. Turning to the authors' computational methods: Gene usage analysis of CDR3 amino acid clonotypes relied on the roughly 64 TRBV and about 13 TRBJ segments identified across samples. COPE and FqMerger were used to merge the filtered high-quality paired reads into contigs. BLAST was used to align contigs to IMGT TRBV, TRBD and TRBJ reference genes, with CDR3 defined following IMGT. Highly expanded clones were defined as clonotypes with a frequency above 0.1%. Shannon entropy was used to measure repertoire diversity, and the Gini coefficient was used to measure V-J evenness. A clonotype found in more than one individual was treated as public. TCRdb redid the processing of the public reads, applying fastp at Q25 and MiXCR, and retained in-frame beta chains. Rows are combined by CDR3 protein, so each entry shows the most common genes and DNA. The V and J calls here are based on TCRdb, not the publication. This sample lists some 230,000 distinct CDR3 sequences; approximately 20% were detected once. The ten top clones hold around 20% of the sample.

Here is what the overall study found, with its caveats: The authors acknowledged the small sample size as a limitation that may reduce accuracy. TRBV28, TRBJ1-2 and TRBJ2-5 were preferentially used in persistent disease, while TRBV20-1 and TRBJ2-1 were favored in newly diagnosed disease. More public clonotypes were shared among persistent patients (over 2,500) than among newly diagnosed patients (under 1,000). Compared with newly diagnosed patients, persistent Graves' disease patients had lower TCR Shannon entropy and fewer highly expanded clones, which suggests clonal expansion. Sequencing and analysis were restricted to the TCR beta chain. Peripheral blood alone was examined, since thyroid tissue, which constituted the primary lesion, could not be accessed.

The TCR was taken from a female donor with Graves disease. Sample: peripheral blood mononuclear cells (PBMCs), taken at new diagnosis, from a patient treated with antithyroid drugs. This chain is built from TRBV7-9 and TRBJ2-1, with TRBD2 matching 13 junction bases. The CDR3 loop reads CASSSRPGTSGTTYNEQFF. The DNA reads TGTGCCAGCAGCTCCCGTCCCGGGACTAGCGGGACCACCTACAATGAGCAGTTCTTC.